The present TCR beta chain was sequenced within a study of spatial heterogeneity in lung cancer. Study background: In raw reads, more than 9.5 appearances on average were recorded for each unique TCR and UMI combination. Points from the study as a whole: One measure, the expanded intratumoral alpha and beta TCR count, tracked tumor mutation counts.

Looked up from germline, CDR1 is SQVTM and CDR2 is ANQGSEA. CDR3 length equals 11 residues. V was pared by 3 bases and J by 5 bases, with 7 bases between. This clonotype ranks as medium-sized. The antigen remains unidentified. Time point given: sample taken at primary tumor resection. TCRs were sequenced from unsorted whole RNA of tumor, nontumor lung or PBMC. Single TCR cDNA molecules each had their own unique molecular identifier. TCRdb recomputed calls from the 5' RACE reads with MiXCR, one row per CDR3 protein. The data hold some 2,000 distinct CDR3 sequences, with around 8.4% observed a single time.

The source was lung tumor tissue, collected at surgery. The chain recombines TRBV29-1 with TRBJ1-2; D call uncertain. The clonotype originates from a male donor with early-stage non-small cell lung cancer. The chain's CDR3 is CSVEGLYGYTF. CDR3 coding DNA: TGCAGCGTTGAGGGCCTTTATGGCTACACCTTC. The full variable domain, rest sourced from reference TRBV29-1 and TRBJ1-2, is SAVISQKPSRDICQRGTSLTIQCQVDSQVTMMFWYRQQPGQSLTLIATANQGSEATYESGFVIDKFPISRPNLTFSTLTVSNMSPEDSSIYLCSVEGLYGYTFGSGTRLTVV.